This T cell receptor beta chain stems from a study of control samples from healthy donors and cancer patients (TCRdb year 2020). The receptor library was made with the immunoSEQ multiplex PCR assay. Entries here come from immuneACCESS through TCRdb and include only in-frame sequences with V and J called. Some clones fail to appear in such tables; in the studies checked, an unresolved V gene covers under half of the shortfall, and the cause of the remainder is unknown. This sample has approximately 150,000 clones in its table, and approximately 94% of those were observed once. The ten largest clonotypes hold about 1.4% of the sample. Note on this clone: This receptor's antigen is unknown. No qualities accompany the bases; no much larger clone lies one base away.

The CDR3 measures 15 amino acids from cysteine to phenylalanine. This entry keeps only the CDR3 DNA: 45 bases, framed from base 1. The trim is 4 bases for V and 4 bases for J, with a gap of 15 bases between the germline ends. Sequences SGHTA (CDR1) and FQGNSA (CDR2) are obtained from the germline V gene. This TCR came from a woman under 30 in good health. Sequencing used blood. This chain is built from TRBV7-2 and TRBJ2-3; perhaps TRBD1 is the D gene, with 6 bases matching. The CDR3 reads CASSSNRVGADTQYF. The bases read TGTGCCAGCAGCTCCAACAGGGTAGGGGCAGATACGCAGTATTTT.